This TCR beta chain is drawn from a study of persistence of HIV-infected CD4 T cells. Study-wide context: Suppressive ART had lasted a median of about 8 years. Study results and caveats: TCR analyses could not target the rare provirus-carrying CMV-responding cells.

Sequencing used immunoSEQ version 4 in survey mode. Produced via immunoSEQ multiplex PCR; TCRdb's table is partial and in-frame only. The sample carries 15,000 to 25,000 clones, about 84% recorded once. This clone has just a few counts. Its antigen remains unidentified. Stimulation used 8 to 10 ug/mL lysate from CMV-infected fibroblasts. CD4+ T cells upregulating both CD40 ligand and CD69 were sorted as responding cells. Stimulated PBMCs had first been depleted of CD8+ T cells. Germline V gives CDR1 LGHNT, CDR2 FRNRAP. After removal of 0 bases from V and 0 bases from J, the junction contained 4 bases not matched to a gene. This CDR3 has 17 amino acids.

The rearrangement links TRBV12-5 to TRBJ1-5; 8 bases agree with TRBD1. The sequenced sample was CD4+ T cells sorted from PBMCs after approximately 19-hour stimulation, obtained from a patient who received antiretroviral therapy. The clonotype comes from an adult man with HIV who was CMV-seropositive. The CDR3 DNA follows: TGTGCTAGTGGTTTGGTACAGGGGGTGAATAGCAATCAGCCCCAGCATTTT. This codes for CASGLVQGVNSNQPQHF.